The following is a TCR beta chain sequence with its context. Its antigen is unidentified. The CDR3 spans 13 residues. The germline V and J ends were trimmed by 0 bases and 2 bases, with 6 bases remaining between them. Per germline, CDR1 SGHRS and CDR2 YFSETQ. TCRdb keeps only in-frame clones here, not all; method: immunoSEQ multiplex PCR. The repertoire holds about 100,000 clones, with over 75% as singletons. This specimen comes from a study of a mutant IDH1 vaccine in newly diagnosed glioma. Sample time point: baseline, week 1 (first vaccination visit). Treatment described: pre-vaccination baseline after standard-of-care therapy. Findings and limits, study-wide: Pseudoprogression appears to have had no connection to changes in top peripheral T cell clonotypes. The vaccine induced immune responses, and these occurred in around 93% of patients.

The J gene is TRBJ2-7, the V gene TRBV5-1; weak D call: TRBD2 (5 bases). The sequence came from a man between 35 and 55 years old with glioma. Sequencing was performed on PBMCs, taken from a glioma patient treated with radiotherapy, temozolomide or both. CDR3 DNA sequence: TGCGCCAGCAGCTTGGAGGGAGCCTACGAGCAGTACTTC. Translated: CASSLEGAYEQYF.